This TCR beta chain was identified during a study of blood T cells in healthy people across ages. Regarding the study as a whole: Naive T cell percentage showed a strong correlation with the diversity of TCR beta. When set beside aged donors, long-lived donors presented more naive CD4+ cells and higher diversity.

Then a second PCR, running about 6 to 11 cycles, was carried out with a sample-barcoded 5' primer and a J-beta primer mix. Each CDR3 protein gets one entry after TCRdb re-called the 5' RACE reads with MiXCR. The table includes a few hundred thousand distinct CDR3 sequences, roughly 28% detected once. Total RNA extracted from each sample amounted to at least 5.5 micrograms. This clonotype came up a few times. Its antigen remains unknown. Sequence at one end of the junction differs from germline and may be a read error. Germline V CDR1 and CDR2: SGHNT, YENEEA. This CDR3 contains 14 residues. The TCR was taken from a woman in her 70s in good health. The V gene is TRBV11-3, the J gene TRBJ1-2; D is uncertain. Sequencing used blood. The CDR3 nucleotides read TGCGCCAGCAGCTTACCGAACCCCCCGGGCGGCTACACCTTC. It specifies CASSLPNPPGGYTF. The full variable domain, with the rest looked up from reference TRBV11-3 and TRBJ1-2, is EAGVVQSPRYKIIEKKQPVAFWCNPISGHNTLYWYLQNLGQGPELLIRYENEEAVDDSQLPKDRFSAERLKGVDSTLKIQPAELGDSAVYLCASSLPNPPGGYTFGSGTRLTVV.